This note documents a single TCR beta chain sequence. Its target is unknown. This entry belongs to a study of shared clonotypes between healthy human individuals. Per the original data handling: ImmunoSEQ only sent back junction sequences with no quality scores, so filtering was done differently. TCRdb's table, derived via immunoSEQ multiplex PCR, lists solely in-frame clones and lacks some. V and J calls and clone size are given by that table; D and trimming were obtained from the DNA. The sample has roughly 2.2 million clones; 85% to 95% are singletons. Findings and caveats of the study: A limitation of the genetic and exposure-history diversity represented arose from few donors.

CDR3 length equals 15 residues. The V end lost 1 base, the J end lost 3 bases, and 9 bases lay between the germline ends. Germline lookup yields CDR1 LGHNA and CDR2 YSLEER. The TCR was taken from a man aged 18 to 30 in good health. Some clones in this sample may be carry-over from other donors' samples. Sequenced sample: naive CD4+ T cells from PBMCs. Described subset: CD45RA+ positively selected. J is TRBJ1-4 and V is TRBV4-3, with D uncertain. This chain's CDR3 is CASSQGTLSNEKLFF. In nucleotides, the CDR3 is TGCGCCAGCAGCCAAGGGACTCTTTCTAATGAAAAACTGTTTTTT.